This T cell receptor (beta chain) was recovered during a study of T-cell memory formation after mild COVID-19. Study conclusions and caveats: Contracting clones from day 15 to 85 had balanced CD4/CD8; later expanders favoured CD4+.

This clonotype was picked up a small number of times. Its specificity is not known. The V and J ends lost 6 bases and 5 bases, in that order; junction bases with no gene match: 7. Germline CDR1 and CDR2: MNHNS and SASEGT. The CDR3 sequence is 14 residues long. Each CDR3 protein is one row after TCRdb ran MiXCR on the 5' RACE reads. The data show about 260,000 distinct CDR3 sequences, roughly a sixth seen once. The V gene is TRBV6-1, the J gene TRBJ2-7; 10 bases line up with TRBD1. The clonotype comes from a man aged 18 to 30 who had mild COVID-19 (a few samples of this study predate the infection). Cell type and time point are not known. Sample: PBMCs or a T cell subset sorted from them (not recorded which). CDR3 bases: TGTGCCAGCAGACCCGGGACAGGGGTGAACGAGCAGTACGTC. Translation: CASRPGTGVNEQYV.